This TCR beta chain was identified in a study of T cell responses to AZD1222 COVID-19 vaccine. Profiling relied on immunoSEQ multiplex PCR, and the TCRdb table lists in-frame clones only, not all of them. The table includes about 140,000 clones, about 90% detected once. Germline V gives CDR1 MNHEY, CDR2 SVGAGI. The length of the CDR3 is 13 residues. V was clipped by 8 bases and J by 2 bases, with 13 bases between them. V and J are TRBV6-5 and TRBJ2-7; tentative D call: TRBD2 (6 bases). The clonotype originates from an adult who received the MenACWY meningococcal vaccine as a control. Sequenced here: peripheral blood, sampled 28 days after the second dose of the MenACWY control vaccine. Here the CDR3 DNA reads TGTGCCAGCGGGGAGGACCGAGCCTACGAGCAGTACTTC. Residues: CASGEDRAYEQYF.